The subject of this entry is one T cell receptor (beta chain). Its antigen remains unidentified. The source of the sample is a study of cytomegalovirus exposure and HLA in healthy donors. Study summary: Unique TCRs numbering around 80 million, obtained from HLA-typed donors, made up an early data release. Study-wide results and limits: Later analysis showed most CMV-associated TCR beta chains appearing HLA-restricted. For presence/absence analyses, sequencing depth was assumed to be roughly uniform across donors. There were 150 to 200 TCR beta chains listed as cytomegalovirus-associated.

With 60 Vbeta and 13 Jbeta primers, the PCR was carried out. TCRdb keeps only in-frame clones here, not all; method: immunoSEQ multiplex PCR. The sample holds 100,000 to 150,000 clones. The CDR3 extends over 18 amino acids. Germline assignment: CDR1 MDHEN and CDR2 SYDVKM. After removal of 3 bases from V and 5 bases from J, the junction contained 18 bases not matched to a gene. The TCR sequence derives from a woman aged 40 to 55 in good health and CMV-seropositive. The chain is built from TRBV28 and TRBJ2-7; 8 bases are a match to TRBD2. The sample was PBMCs. This chain's CDR3 is CASSFAQKAGGLTHEQYF. DNA for the CDR3: TGTGCCAGCAGTTTTGCGCAAAAGGCGGGAGGACTTACCCACGAGCAGTACTTC.